This TCR beta chain stems from a study of T cells in Graves' hyperthyroidism and ophthalmopathy (dated by TCRdb to between 2019 and 2020). Looking at the study overall: Peripheral blood was collected at initial diagnosis, before any treatment. A discovery cohort of about 96 patients, roughly 45 with Graves' ophthalmopathy and over 55 with stable Graves' hyperthyroidism, was used to find distinguishing TCR V-J signatures. Prospective prediction of ophthalmopathy was tested in an independent validation cohort consisting of 18 to 20 hyperthyroidism patients and 17 patients who later progressed to ophthalmopathy. The 75 to 100 discovery patients were randomly split 7:3 into training and test sets. In about 6 Graves' hyperthyroidism patients, the study also compared T-cell repertoires from thyroid tissue with T-cell repertoires from blood. After blood sampling, hyperthyroidism patients were treated with methimazole at a starting dose of 30 mg daily, and ophthalmopathy patients were treated with high-dose intravenous methylprednisolone. According to the paper, TCR Vbeta CDR3 sequencing was carried out on about 140 peripheral blood samples, which came from 40 to 45 ophthalmopathy, around 74 hyperthyroidism and approximately 17 progressor patients.

This clonotype was counted at least ten times. The clone's antigen remains unknown. Qualities for individual bases were not recorded, and no much larger clone is one base off. The hyperthyroidism patients were between 18 and 65 years old and newly diagnosed, with a disease duration of less than 2 months. Any patient with an uncontrolled infection, another autoimmune disease, pregnancy or lactation was excluded. Diagnoses were established on the basis of clinical symptoms, serum thyroxine and TRAb, thyroid ultrasound, and orbital computed tomography. For progressor patients, blood was drawn at the first diagnosis of hyperthyroidism, before any ophthalmopathy symptoms had appeared. Ficoll-Paque density gradient centrifugation was used to isolate PBMCs from 10 ml of fresh peripheral blood. Patients classed as progressors first received a Graves' hyperthyroidism diagnosis and then went on to develop ophthalmopathy during follow-up. Total RNA was extracted using Trizol reagent, and RNA quality was assessed on an Agilent 2100 Bioanalyzer.

From cysteine to phenylalanine, the CDR3 is 13 amino acids long. Of the read, only the CDR3 DNA is kept; its 39 bases are in frame from base 1. The V and J ends are trimmed by 4 bases and 5 bases, leaving 11 bases between them. CDR1 and CDR2 are read off the germline V gene as ENHRY and SYGVKD. The TCR beta CDR3 regions were amplified from the RNA transcripts. A first-round RT-PCR of the TCR CDR3 used the HTBI primer set with the Qiagen OneStep RT-PCR kit. Libraries were constructed in a second round of multiplex PCR, after which size selection and purification were performed. Libraries were sequenced paired-end with 100 bp reads on an Illumina HiSeq2000. The authors' analysis ran thus. SOAPnuke was used to process the raw data, throwing out any read that contained adapters or uncalled bases, had a mean Phred below 15, or lacked an exact constant-primer or identifier match. COPE v1.2.5 was used to merge high-quality paired reads, and clonotypes were defined as unique nucleotide sequences. MiTCR v1.1 was used to align clonotypes to the IMGT TRBV, TRBD and TRBJ reference segments. Only V-J combinations with frequency above 0.0001, covering approximately 99% of repertoires, were analysed. A TCS score was defined as the ratio of F50 (clonal expansion) to E x V (chaos), with BLOSUM62-based TCRdist applied between CDR3 peptides within each V-J. Welch's t-statistics and random forest reduced roughly 500 V-J features to 13, which were used in a naive Bayes classifier (R e1071). Using fastp at Q25 and MiXCR, TCRdb reprocessed the public reads and kept productive beta chains. Rows are unified per CDR3 protein, each entry keeping the most common DNA and genes. The V and J calls and clone size come from TCRdb's table, not from the authors' own analysis. The sample yields 270,000 or so distinct CDR3 sequences; 13% to 15% were counted once. Clones ranked in the top ten supply under 35% of the sample.

Overall study outcomes, separate from this receptor: In validation, the model predicted progression to ophthalmopathy with around 71% sensitivity and roughly 72% specificity, a median of around six months before onset. Most expanded thyroid clonotypes (frequency above 0.001) were also found in blood, which suggests that blood repertoires may mirror thyroid immune responses. Ophthalmopathy was separated from stable hyperthyroidism by a 13 V-J signature model, with approximately 85% sensitivity and 81% to 82% specificity obtained in cross-validation and 80%/75% obtained in testing. Sample size was not statistically predetermined, and blinding of investigators to group allocation was not performed.

Sequencing used blood. The TCR was taken from a woman in her forties or fifties with Graves' hyperthyroidism that later progressed to Graves' ophthalmopathy. The rearrangement combines TRBV10-3 with TRBJ2-5; the D gene cannot be resolved beyond TRBD1 or TRBD2, each matching 5 bases. The nucleotide sequence reads as follows: TGTGCCATCAGTGGGGGGAATGCGGAGACCCAGTACTTC. The translation is CAISGGNAETQYF.